This entry lists 12 T cell receptor beta chains sequenced from one sample in a study of cytomegalovirus exposure and HLA in healthy donors. The study ran its PCR with 60 Vbeta and 13 Jbeta primers. Measured with immunoSEQ multiplex PCR; TCRdb has only the in-frame clones, and not every one. In the table there are some 100,000 clones, roughly 80% of which are singletons. The specimen sequenced was PBMCs. The receptors shown here come from a male donor in good health and CMV-seropositive.

V is TRBV6-6 and J is TRBJ2-5, with D unclear. Germline V gives CDR1 MNHNY, CDR2 SVGAGI (reference sequence). This CDR3 comprises 11 residues. Trimming pared 6 bases from V and 4 bases from J, leaving 6 bases between. The CDR3 sequence is CASSLLETQYF. CDR3 sequence (DNA): TGTGCCAGCAGCTTGTTAGAGACCCAGTACTTC.

This clone occurred a few times. The chain joins TRBV7-2 to TRBJ2-2, with TRBD2 identical over 11 bases. V was pared by 3 bases and J by 6 bases, with 6 bases of the junction left unmatched. The CDR3 is 16 amino acids. Germline V gives CDR1 SGHTA, CDR2 FQGNSA. Here the CDR3 reads CASSFSGGAESGELFF. As DNA, the CDR3 is TGTGCCAGCAGCTTTAGCGGGGGGGCCGAATCCGGGGAGCTGTTTTTT.

This clone was seen only a few times. The chain links TRBV28 to TRBJ1-1; 10 bases line up with TRBD1. J gave up 8 bases and V 4 bases, and 19 bases lay outside the gene matches. The CDR3 extends over 18 amino acids. Germline V CDR1 and CDR2: MDHEN, SYDVKM. CDR3: CASSSPGTGELSNGEAFF. Written as DNA, the CDR3 is TGTGCCAGCAGTTCCCCCGGGACAGGGGAGTTGTCGAATGGCGAAGCTTTCTTT.

V usage is TRBV7-2 and J usage is TRBJ1-5; tentative D call: TRBD1 (6 bases). The V end lost 3 bases, the J end lost 0 bases, and 15 bases lay between the germline ends. The CDR3 totals 17 residues. From germline, CDR1 is SGHTA and CDR2 FQGNSA. CDR3 in DNA: TGTGCCAGCAGCTTGGCCCCGGGGGGGGCTAGCAATCAGCCCCAGCATTTT. It specifies CASSLAPGGASNQPQHF.

This clone was counted only a few times. The CDR3 bases are TGTGCCAGCAGTTTAGGGACAGGGCGAAGGGATGGCTACACCTTC. This translates into CASSLGTGRRDGYTF. The genes are TRBV28 and TRBJ1-2; 9 bases match TRBD1. Trimming at V came to 2 bases and at J to 6 bases, leaving 7 bases not matched to a gene. This CDR3 comprises 15 residues. Germline V CDR1 and CDR2: MDHEN, SYDVKM.

The rearrangement links TRBV4-2 to TRBJ2-7; no reliable D call. The V gene lost 0 bases and the J gene lost 4 bases, with 13 bases spanning the gap. CDR1 LGHNA and CDR2 YNFKEQ come from the germline V gene. This CDR3 is 15 amino acids long. CDR3 protein: CASSQDLGKTYEQYF. The CDR3 DNA reads as TGTGCCAGCAGCCAAGATCTTGGCAAAACATACGAGCAGTACTTC.

This chain uses TRBV10-3 with TRBJ1-2; D perhaps matches TRBD1 (5 bases). The CDR3 consists of 17 residues. V was trimmed by 4 bases and J by 0 bases, leaving 18 bases between them. Looked up from germline, CDR1 is ENHRY and CDR2 is SYGVKD. The CDR3 region has the DNA TGTGCCATCAGTGTCCAGGGTTCCGAGGCCGCTAACTATGGCTACACCTTC. The encoded protein is CAISVQGSEAANYGYTF.

This chain uses TRBV2 with TRBJ2-5; 9 nucleotides agree with TRBD1. The V segment lost 7 bases and the J segment 3 bases; nucleotides outside the gene matches: 6. There are 14 residues in the CDR3. The V gene's germline CDR1 is SNHLY and CDR2 FYNNEI. For the CDR3, the DNA is TGTGCCAGCAACAAGGGACAGGGCGAAGAGACCCAGTACTTC. As protein: CASNKGQGEETQYF.

This clone was counted once. V is TRBV6-1 and J is TRBJ1-2; D possibly corresponds to TRBD1 (6 bases). The CDR3 sequence is 15 residues long. V gave up 5 bases and J gave up 4 bases, with 17 bases separating them. Germline CDR1 and CDR2: MNHNS and SASEGT. CDR3 DNA sequence: TGTGCCAGCAGTCCACAGGGAAAGAAAGGCTATGGCTACACCTTC. This gives the protein CASSPQGKKGYGYTF.

By proportion, this clone is medium-sized (0.01 to 0.1%). The chain is built from TRBV6-5 and TRBJ2-2; TRBD1 matches at 8 bases. This CDR3 is 14 amino acids long. Germline values: CDR1 MNHEY, CDR2 SVGAGI. V shed 8 bases, J shed 6 bases, and the junction held 8 bases outside the gene matches. Written as DNA, the CDR3 is TGTGCCAGCGGGACAGGTGCGGTGTCCGGGGAGCTGTTTTTT. It translates to CASGTGAVSGELFF.

This clone was seen a few times. This chain joins TRBV30 and TRBJ1-3; no clear D gene. The V and J ends lost 3 bases and 8 bases respectively, with 26 bases between them. Germline CDR1 reads GTSNPN; CDR2 reads SVGIG (reference sequence). The length of the CDR3 is 17 residues. The CDR3 reads CAWSLDRMADLSDTIYF. The CDR3 DNA reads as TGTGCCTGGAGCCTCGATCGTATGGCTGATCTTTCAGACACCATATATTTT.

The chain joins TRBV6-1 to TRBJ1-3; the D is unclear. The CDR3 totals 12 residues. The germline V and J ends were trimmed by 6 bases and 0 bases, with 3 bases remaining between them. Germline values: CDR1 MNHNS, CDR2 SASEGT. CDR3 DNA sequence: TGTGCCAGCAGGGCCTCTGGAAACACCATATATTTT. It is translated as CASRASGNTIYF.